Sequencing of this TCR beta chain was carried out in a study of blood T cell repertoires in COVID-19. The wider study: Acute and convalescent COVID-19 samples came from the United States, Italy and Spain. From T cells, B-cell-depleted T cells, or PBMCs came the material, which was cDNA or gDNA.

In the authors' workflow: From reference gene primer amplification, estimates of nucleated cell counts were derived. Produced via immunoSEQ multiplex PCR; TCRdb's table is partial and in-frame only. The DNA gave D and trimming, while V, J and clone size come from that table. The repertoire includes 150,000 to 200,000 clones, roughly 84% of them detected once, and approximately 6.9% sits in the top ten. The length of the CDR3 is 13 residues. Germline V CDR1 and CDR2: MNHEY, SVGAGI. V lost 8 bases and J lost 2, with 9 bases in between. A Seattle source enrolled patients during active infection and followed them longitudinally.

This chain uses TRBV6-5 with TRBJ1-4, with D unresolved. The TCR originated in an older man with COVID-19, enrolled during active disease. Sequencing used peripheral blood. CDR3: CASEVSTNEKLFF. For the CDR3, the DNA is TGTGCCAGCGAGGTTAGCACTAATGAAAAACTGTTTTTT.